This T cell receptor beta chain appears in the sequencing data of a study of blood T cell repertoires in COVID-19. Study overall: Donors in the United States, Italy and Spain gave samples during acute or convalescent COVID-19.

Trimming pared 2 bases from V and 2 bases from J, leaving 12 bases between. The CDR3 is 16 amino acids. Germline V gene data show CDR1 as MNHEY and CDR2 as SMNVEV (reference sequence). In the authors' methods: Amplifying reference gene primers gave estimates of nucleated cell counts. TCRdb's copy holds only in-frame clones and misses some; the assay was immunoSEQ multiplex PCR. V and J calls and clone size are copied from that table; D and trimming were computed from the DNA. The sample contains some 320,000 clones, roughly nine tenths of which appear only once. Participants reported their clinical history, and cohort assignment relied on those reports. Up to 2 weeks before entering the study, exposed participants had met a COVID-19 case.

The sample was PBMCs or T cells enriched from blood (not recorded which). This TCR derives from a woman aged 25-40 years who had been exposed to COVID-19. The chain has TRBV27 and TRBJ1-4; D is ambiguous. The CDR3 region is CASSLRRIKTNEKLFF. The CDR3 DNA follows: TGTGCCAGCAGTTTAAGGAGGATTAAGACTAATGAAAAACTGTTTTTT.